This TCR beta chain originates from a study of T cell repertoires in cytomegalovirus infection. CDR3 size: 16 residues. The V segment lost 7 bases and the J segment 1 base; nucleotides outside the gene matches: 11. This clonotype was counted between two and nine times. What it binds is not known. Overall study findings and caveats: Within the response measured ex vivo, HLA-C-restricted CMV-specific TCR beta clonotypes were dominant.

In TCRdb, the reads were re-called with MiXCR into one record per CDR3 protein. The sample has some 180,000 distinct CDR3 sequences; roughly a fifth are singletons. Material: PBMCs. The source of this sequence is a human donor in good health (CMV status not recorded). Some clones in this sample may be carry-over from other donors' samples. This chain links TRBV23-1 with TRBJ2-7; TRBD1 matches at 9 bases. TRBV23-1 is classed as an ORF, of uncertain function. CDR3: CASTPPRTGDSYEQYF. The CDR3, as DNA: TGCGCCAGCACCCCCCCTCGGACAGGGGATTCCTACGAGCAGTACTTC.